Shown below are 4 T cell receptor beta chains from a single sample sequenced in a study of blood T cell repertoires in COVID-19. The method was immunoSEQ multiplex PCR; TCRdb's version includes in-frame clones alone and lacks a portion of them. The sample yields about 38,000 clones, about 76% seen once. Sequenced material: peripheral blood. Receptor source: a man aged 65-85 years with COVID-19, enrolled during active disease.

The chain uses TRBV14 and TRBJ2-2, with 14 bases aligning to TRBD2. CDR3 length equals 20 residues. Trimming cost V 4 bases and J 6 bases; bases outside gene matches: 16. The germline V gene encodes CDR1 SGHDN and CDR2 FVKESK. The CDR3 DNA reads as TGTGCCAGCAGCCGACGACTAGCGGGGGGGCCTTTTCGGTACCCCGGGGAGCTGTTTTTT. Protein sequence: CASSRRLAGGPFRYPGELFF.

The chain links TRBV5-1 to TRBJ2-3, with 9 positions matching TRBD2. The CDR3 spans 14 residues. The V gene end was trimmed by 3 bases and the J gene end by 6 bases; junction bases not matched to a gene: 5. Per the germline V gene, CDR1 is SGHRS and CDR2 is YFSETQ. In nucleotides, the CDR3 is TGCGCCAGCAGCTCCGGGACTAGCTCGGATACGCAGTATTTT. It translates to CASSSGTSSDTQYF.

The V call is TRBV23-1, the J call TRBJ2-6; possibly TRBD1 for D (5 bases). TRBV23-1 is treated as an ORF (open reading frame) with a function not yet certain. This CDR3 comprises 18 residues. V lost 2 bases, J lost 2 bases, and 16 bases lay in between. CDR3 sequence: CASSQTDRTSTGANVLTF. In DNA form, the CDR3 reads TGCGCCAGCAGTCAAACAGATAGGACATCCACTGGGGCCAACGTCCTGACTTTC.

The chain uses TRBV7-9 and TRBJ2-7, with TRBD2 matching 8 bases. The CDR3 runs 12 residues. Germline CDR1 reads SEHNR; CDR2 reads FQNEAQ (reference sequence). Trimming removed 5 bases from V and 6 bases from J; junction bases left unmatched: 3. The CDR3 nucleotides read TGTGCCAGCAGCAAGAGCGGGAGCGAGCAGTACTTC. Translating gives CASSKSGSEQYF.